This passage covers 20 T cell receptor beta chains from one sample sequenced in a study of post-analysis software for immune sequencing data (dated by TCRdb to between 2014 and 2017). Broad study findings and their caveats: Patients showed significantly higher frequencies than controls for roughly five TRBV segments, among them TRBV5-6, TRBV5-1 and TRBV20-1.

Library generation was performed with PCR. Sequencing instrument: Illumina HiSeq 2500. To reduce PCR and sequencing biases, unique molecular identifiers were incorporated into the TCR beta cDNA libraries. Using fastp trimming at Q25 and MiXCR clonotype assembly, TCRdb reanalyzed the public sequencing data and kept in-frame beta chains. Under each unique CDR3 protein, matching rows form one entry showing the most common genes and DNA. For this sample there are a few hundred thousand distinct CDR3 sequences; around 34% appear just once. The ten top clones hold less than 6% of the sample. No antigen is known for these receptors. Sequenced sample: blood. The receptors shown here come from a girl aged 5-17 years with multiple sclerosis.

The chain recombines TRBV20-1 with TRBJ2-3; the D is unclear. The CDR3 covers 12 residues. With 2 bases removed from V and 6 bases from J, the gap between germline ends came to 9 bases. Germline V gene lookup returns CDR1 DFQATT and CDR2 SNEGSKA (reference sequence). CDR3 amino acids: CSARSGRDTQYF. The CDR3 nucleotides are TGCAGTGCTAGATCGGGTCGGGATACGCAGTATTTT.

The chain joins TRBV7-2 to TRBJ2-5, with a possible D match to TRBD2 (6 bases). The CDR3 consists of 14 residues. The germline gives CDR1 SGHTA, CDR2 FQGNSA. The V gene lost 6 bases and the J gene lost 6 bases, with 17 bases spanning the gap. CDR3 in amino acids: CASSRGGGPKTQYF. In DNA, the CDR3 is TGTGCCAGCAGTAGGGGCGGAGGGCCCAAGACCCAGTACTTC.

On this clonotype itself: The conserved phenylalanine or tryptophan is not found at the CDR3 terminus, so this likely reflects a read error. This sequence joins TRBV9 and TRBJ1-1; D is unresolved. CDR3 size: 14 residues. Germline V gene data show CDR1 as SGDLS and CDR2 as YYNGEE. Trimming took off 0 bases at V and 3 bases at J, with 9 bases between the two ends. CDR3 amino acids: CASSVDLSDTEAFL. The CDR3 nucleotides are TGTGCCAGCAGCGTAGATCTTTCGGACACTGAAGCTTTCTTA.

This clonotype was detected many times. The V and J genes are TRBV7-2 and TRBJ1-1; D ambiguous. Trimming removed 0 bases from V and 3 bases from J, with 8 bases in between. Germline CDR1 SGHTA, CDR2 FQGNSA. This CDR3 is 14 amino acids long. DNA for the CDR3: TGTGCCAGCAGCTTAGCCCCTTTGGACACTGAAGCTTTCTTT. It specifies CASSLAPLDTEAFF.

For this clonotype: A much bigger clone sits one base away, suggesting this may be a read error. This chain links TRBV19 with TRBJ2-3; D unresolved. The CDR3 runs to 14 residues. CDR1 is LNHDA, CDR2 SQIVND, per germline (reference sequence). Trimming left V 6 bases short and J 0 bases short, with 10 bases between. CDR3 amino acids: CASSRGFSTDTQYF. As DNA, the CDR3 is TGTGCCAGTAGCCGTGGATTCAGCACAGATACGCAGTATTTT.

In the case of this clonotype: This may be a read error: a much more frequent sequence differs by one nucleotide. V is TRBV5-8 and J is TRBJ2-4; tentatively, D is TRBD1 (5 bases). The CDR3 has 15 amino acids. Germline lookup yields CDR1 SGHTS and CDR2 YDEGEE. V lost 0 bases, J lost 0 bases, and 7 bases lay in between. Written as DNA, the CDR3 is TGTGCCAGCAGCTTGGGCAGGGTAGCCAAAAACATTCAGTACTTC. Residues: CASSLGRVAKNIQYF.

The chain carries TRBV13 and TRBJ2-7; 8 nucleotides line up with TRBD1. Germline loops: CDR1 PRHDT, CDR2 FYEKMQ (reference sequence). J gave up 2 bases and V 5 bases, and 8 bases lay outside the gene matches. There are 15 residues in the CDR3. CDR3 nucleotides: TGTGCCAGCAGCAAGACGGACAGGGTCCCCTACGAGCAGTACTTC. Amino acids: CASSKTDRVPYEQYF.

This chain connects TRBV5-6 to TRBJ2-1; the match to TRBD2 covers 7 bases. Germline values: CDR1 SGHDT, CDR2 YYEEEE. The V and J ends lost 1 base and 11 bases, in that order; junction bases with no gene match: 12. CDR3 size: 15 residues. The CDR3 sequence is CASSLNLRLAVKQFF. The CDR3 DNA reads as TGTGCCAGCAGCTTGAACTTGAGACTAGCAGTTAAGCAGTTCTTC.

There are many counts of this clonotype. The rearrangement joins TRBV7-2 to TRBJ2-5; TRBD1 matches at 7 bases. Germline V CDR1 and CDR2: SGHTA, FQGNSA. The CDR3 has 13 residues. Trimming removed 5 bases from V and 5 bases from J; junction bases left unmatched: 5. CDR3 protein: CASSQQTGETQYF. In nucleotides, the CDR3 is TGTGCCAGCAGCCAACAGACAGGGGAGACCCAGTACTTC.

Of note for this clonotype: This may come from a read error, since a much larger clone is one base off. J is TRBJ2-1 and V is TRBV27, with 10 bases matching TRBD2. Germline trimming cut 3 bases from V and 5 bases from J; bases unmatched to any gene: 7. Germline CDR1 MNHEY, CDR2 SMNVEV (reference sequence). The length of the CDR3 is 16 residues. Written as DNA, the CDR3 is TGTGCCAGCAGTTTTGTACTAGCGGGAACCCACAATGAGCAGTTCTTC. Its protein product is CASSFVLAGTHNEQFF.

This chain joins TRBV7-9 and TRBJ2-7; TRBD2 matches at 15 bases. The last part of the DNA fits TRBJ2-5 better; the J call may be wrong. Germline V gene lookup returns CDR1 SEHNR and CDR2 FQNEAQ (reference sequence). This CDR3 has 16 amino acids. CDR3 nucleotide sequence: TGTGCCAGCAGCTCCTATGGACTAGCGGGGGGGGAGACCCAGTACTTC. This gives the protein CASSSYGLAGGETQYF.

This clonotype was observed a handful of times. The genes are TRBV29-1 and TRBJ1-2; TRBD1 might be the D (6 bases). CDR1 and CDR2 from the germline V gene are SQVTM and ANQGSEA. The CDR3 extends over 10 amino acids. The ends were cut back, 4 bases at V and 8 bases at J, with 8 bases in the middle. CDR3 DNA: TGCAGCGTTGTTACAGGGGGCTACACCTTC. Translated, it gives CSVVTGGYTF.

On this clonotype itself: Just one base apart from a much larger clone, this may be a read error. The V call is TRBV28, the J call TRBJ1-2, with D possibly being TRBD1 (5 bases). The CDR3 contains 15 residues. Germline CDR1 and CDR2: MDHEN and SYDVKM. V lost 5 bases to trimming and J lost 5 bases, with 18 bases between them. This CDR3 reads CASSIQDLGRYGYTF. As DNA, the CDR3 is TGTGCCAGCAGTATACAGGACTTGGGAAGGTATGGCTACACCTTC.

The genes are TRBV7-9 and TRBJ2-3; D ambiguous. CDR3 length: 14 residues. Trimming stripped 4 bases from V and 3 bases from J, with 11 bases between. Germline V gene lookup returns CDR1 SEHNR and CDR2 FQNEAQ (reference sequence). CDR3 loop: CASSSRDGTDTQYF. The CDR3 region has the DNA TGTGCCAGCAGCTCAAGAGACGGGACAGATACGCAGTATTTT.

The table lists this clonotype with a count of one. This rearrangement joins TRBV5-1 to TRBJ1-2; possibly TRBD1 for D (6 bases). The CDR3 is 14 amino acids. Trimming took off 2 bases at V and 6 bases at J, with 14 bases between the two ends. Germline CDR1 SGHRS, CDR2 YFSETQ. The CDR3 nucleotides read TGCGCCAGCAGCTTCGGATCAGGGGCAGATGGCTACACCTTC. It codes for CASSFGSGADGYTF.

This rearrangement joins TRBV11-1 to TRBJ2-3; D not resolved. V lost 2 bases and J lost 2, with 5 bases in between. Germline lookup yields CDR1 SGHAT and CDR2 FQDESV (reference sequence). The CDR3 covers 13 residues. The CDR3 bases are TGTGCCAGCAGCTTACAGCCCACAGATACGCAGTATTTT. Translated, it gives CASSLQPTDTQYF.

The J gene is TRBJ2-7, the V gene TRBV4-2; 8 nucleotides align to TRBD1. The CDR3 spans 15 residues. The junction had 4 bases not matched to a gene; V was cut back by 1 base and J by 2 bases. CDR1 is LGHNA, CDR2 YNFKEQ, per germline. In DNA, the CDR3 is TGTGCCAGCAGCCAAGGACAGGGGCCCGCCTACGAGCAGTACTTC. Its translation is CASSQGQGPAYEQYF.

The gene calls are TRBV7-2 and TRBJ1-5; D gene ambiguous. CDR1 is SGHTA, CDR2 FQGNSA, per germline. Trimming removed 5 bases at V and 6 bases at J, with 11 bases between. The CDR3 has 13 amino acids. CDR3 sequence: CASSRSWGQPQHF. The CDR3 DNA is TGTGCCAGCAGCCGATCTTGGGGTCAGCCCCAGCATTTT.

This clonotype was detected ten times or more. The chain joins TRBV6-1 to TRBJ2-3, with 11 bases matching TRBD1. The V segment lost 5 bases and the J segment 7 bases; nucleotides outside the gene matches: 11. The CDR3 runs to 16 residues. Germline lookup yields CDR1 MNHNS and CDR2 SASEGT. The CDR3 loop is CASSPDGTGGQNTQYF. The CDR3 DNA reads TGTGCCAGCAGTCCGGACGGGACAGGGGGGCAAAATACGCAGTATTTT.

The chain is built from TRBV20-1 and TRBJ2-3; D ambiguous. CDR1 and CDR2 (germline): DFQATT, SNEGSKA (reference sequence). The ends were cut back, 6 bases at V and 0 bases at J, with 13 bases in the middle. CDR3 length equals 14 residues. CDR3 DNA sequence: TGCAGTGCCCAGCGTCACCCTAGCACAGATACGCAGTATTTT. This sequence encodes CSAQRHPSTDTQYF.